The clone carrying this T cell receptor (beta chain) was picked up a small number of times. The antigen is not known. This record comes from a study of beta chain features in type 1 diabetes. Whole-study results and caveats: TCRB CDR3s from Type 1 diabetes patients were moderately but significantly shorter in all four CD4+ subsets.

What was sequenced were expressed TCRB transcripts, since all of the isolated RNA had been reverse transcribed. Generated by immunoSEQ multiplex PCR, the TCRdb table keeps only in-frame clones and is missing some. The sample lists 600,000 to 700,000 clones, around 11% seen once, with about 0.11% in the top ten. The CDR3 covers 13 residues. Per the germline V gene, CDR1 is MNHNY and CDR2 is SVGAGI (reference sequence). The V end was cut by 9 bases, the J end by 5 bases, with 17 bases between. The receptor was derived from a man younger than 40 with type 1 diabetes. The rearrangement joins TRBV6-6 to TRBJ2-7, with D possibly being TRBD1 (5 bases). The sequencing input was naive CD4+ T cells from blood. The CDR3 reads CASDKGLLNEQYF. CDR3 nucleotide sequence: TGTGCCAGTGACAAGGGGTTGCTGAACGAGCAGTACTTC.